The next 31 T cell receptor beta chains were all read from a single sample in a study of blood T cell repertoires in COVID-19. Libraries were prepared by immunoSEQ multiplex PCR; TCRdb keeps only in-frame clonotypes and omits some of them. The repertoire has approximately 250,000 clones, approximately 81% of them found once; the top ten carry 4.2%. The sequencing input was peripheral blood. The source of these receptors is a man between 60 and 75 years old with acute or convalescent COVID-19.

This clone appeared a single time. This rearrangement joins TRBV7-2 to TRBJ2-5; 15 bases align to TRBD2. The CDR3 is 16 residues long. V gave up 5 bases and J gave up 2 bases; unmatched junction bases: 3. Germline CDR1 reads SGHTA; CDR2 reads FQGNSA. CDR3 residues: CASSRGLAGGQETQYF. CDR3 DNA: TGTGCCAGCAGCCGGGGACTAGCGGGGGGACAAGAGACCCAGTACTTC.

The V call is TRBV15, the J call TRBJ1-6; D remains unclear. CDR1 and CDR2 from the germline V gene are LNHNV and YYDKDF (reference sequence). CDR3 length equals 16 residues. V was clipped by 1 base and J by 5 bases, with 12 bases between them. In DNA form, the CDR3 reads TGTGCCACCAGCAGAGGGGGAGGATTTAATAATTCACCCCTCCACTTT. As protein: CATSRGGGFNNSPLHF.

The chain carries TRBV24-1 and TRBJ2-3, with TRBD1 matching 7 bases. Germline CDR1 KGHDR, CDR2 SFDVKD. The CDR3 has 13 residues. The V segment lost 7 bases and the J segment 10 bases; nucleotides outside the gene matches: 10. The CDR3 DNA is TGTGCCACCAGCAGCAGGGGGACCCCAGCGCAGTATTTT. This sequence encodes CATSSRGTPAQYF.

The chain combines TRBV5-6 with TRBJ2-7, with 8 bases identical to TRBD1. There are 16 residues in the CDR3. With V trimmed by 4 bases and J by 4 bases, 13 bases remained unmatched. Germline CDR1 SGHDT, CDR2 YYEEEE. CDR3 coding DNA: TGTGCCAGCAGCCGCAGGGGGCGCCCGCTGGAATACGAGCAGTACTTC. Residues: CASSRRGRPLEYEQYF.

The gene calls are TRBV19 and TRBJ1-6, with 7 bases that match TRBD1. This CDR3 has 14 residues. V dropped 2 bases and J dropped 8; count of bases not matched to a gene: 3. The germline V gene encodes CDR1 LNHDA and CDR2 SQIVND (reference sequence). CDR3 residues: CASSIYGQDSPLHF. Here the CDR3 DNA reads TGTGCCAGTAGTATATACGGACAGGATTCACCCCTCCACTTT.

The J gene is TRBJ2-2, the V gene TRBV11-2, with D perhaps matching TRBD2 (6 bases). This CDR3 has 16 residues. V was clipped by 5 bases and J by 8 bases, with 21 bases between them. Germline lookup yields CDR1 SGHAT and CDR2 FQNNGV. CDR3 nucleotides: TGTGCCAGCAGCCGGGGTGGGGACTTAGGCCCTGGGGAGCTGTTTTTT. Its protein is CASSRGGDLGPGELFF.

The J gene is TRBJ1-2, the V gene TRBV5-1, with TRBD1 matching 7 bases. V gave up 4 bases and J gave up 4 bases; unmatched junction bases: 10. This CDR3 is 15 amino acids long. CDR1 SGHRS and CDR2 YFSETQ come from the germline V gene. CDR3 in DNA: TGCGCCAGCAGCGCACCGACAGGGATCAGCTATGGCTACACCTTC. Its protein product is CASSAPTGISYGYTF.

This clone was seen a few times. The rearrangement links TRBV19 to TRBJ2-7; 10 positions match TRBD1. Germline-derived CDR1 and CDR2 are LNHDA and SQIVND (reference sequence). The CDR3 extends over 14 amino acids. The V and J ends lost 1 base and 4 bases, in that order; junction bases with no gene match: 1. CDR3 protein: CASSIGQGAYEQYF. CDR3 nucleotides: TGTGCCAGTAGTATAGGACAGGGGGCATACGAGCAGTACTTC.

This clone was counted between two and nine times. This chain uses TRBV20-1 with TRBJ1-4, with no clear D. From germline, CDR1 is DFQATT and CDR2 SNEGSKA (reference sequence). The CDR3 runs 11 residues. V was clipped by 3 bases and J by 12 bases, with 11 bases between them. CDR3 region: CSARGPIELFF. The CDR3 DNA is TGCAGTGCTAGGGGCCCAATAGAACTGTTTTTT.

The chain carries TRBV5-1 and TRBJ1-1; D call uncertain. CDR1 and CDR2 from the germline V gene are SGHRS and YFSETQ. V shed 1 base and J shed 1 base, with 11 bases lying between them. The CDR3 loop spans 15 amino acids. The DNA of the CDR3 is TGCGCCAGCAGCTTGTTTTCAAGCGAGAACACTGAAGCTTTCTTT. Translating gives CASSLFSSENTEAFF.

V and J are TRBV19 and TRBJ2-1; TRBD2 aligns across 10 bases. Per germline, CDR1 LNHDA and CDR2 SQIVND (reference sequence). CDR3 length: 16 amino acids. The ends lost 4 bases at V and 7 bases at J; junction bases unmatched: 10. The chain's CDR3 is CASSRVKAGGPNEQFF. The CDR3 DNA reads TGTGCCAGTAGTAGAGTAAAAGCGGGAGGGCCGAATGAGCAGTTCTTC.

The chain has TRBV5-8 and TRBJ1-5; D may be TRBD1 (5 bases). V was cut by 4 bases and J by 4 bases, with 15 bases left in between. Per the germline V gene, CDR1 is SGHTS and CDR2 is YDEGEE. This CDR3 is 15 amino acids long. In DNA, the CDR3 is TGTGCCAGCAGCAGGGGATCTGTTTCGAATCAGCCCCAGCATTTT. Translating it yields CASSRGSVSNQPQHF.

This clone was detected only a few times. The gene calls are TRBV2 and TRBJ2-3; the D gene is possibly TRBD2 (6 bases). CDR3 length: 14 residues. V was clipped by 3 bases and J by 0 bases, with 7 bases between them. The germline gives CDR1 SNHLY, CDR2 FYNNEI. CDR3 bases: TGTGCCAGCAGTGAGGGGAGGAGCACAGATACGCAGTATTTT. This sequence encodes CASSEGRSTDTQYF. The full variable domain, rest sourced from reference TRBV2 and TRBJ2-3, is EPEVTQTPSHQVTQMGQEVILRCVPISNHLYFYWYRQILGQKVEFLVSFYNNEISEKSEIFDDQFSVERPDGSNFTLKIRSTKLEDSAMYFCASSEGRSTDTQYFGPGTRLTVL.

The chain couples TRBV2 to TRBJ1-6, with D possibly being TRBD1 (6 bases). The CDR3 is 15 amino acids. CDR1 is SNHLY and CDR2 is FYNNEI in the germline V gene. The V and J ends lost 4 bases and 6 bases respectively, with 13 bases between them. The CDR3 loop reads CASSGGTGTNSPLHF. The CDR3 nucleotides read TGTGCCAGCAGTGGAGGAACAGGGACTAATTCACCCCTCCACTTT.

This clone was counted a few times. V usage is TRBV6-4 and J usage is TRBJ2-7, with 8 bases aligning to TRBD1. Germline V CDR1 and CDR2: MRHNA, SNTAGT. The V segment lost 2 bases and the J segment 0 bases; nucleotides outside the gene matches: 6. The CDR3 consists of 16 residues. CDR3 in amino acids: CASSDPQGESSYEQYF. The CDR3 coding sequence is TGTGCCAGCAGTGACCCACAGGGGGAAAGCTCCTACGAGCAGTACTTC.

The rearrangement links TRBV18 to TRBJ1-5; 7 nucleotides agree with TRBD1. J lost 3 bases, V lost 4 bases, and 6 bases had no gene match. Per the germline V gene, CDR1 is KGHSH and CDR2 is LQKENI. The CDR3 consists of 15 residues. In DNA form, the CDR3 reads TGTGCCAGCTCACTACCGGGACAGCACAATCAGCCCCAGCATTTT. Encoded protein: CASSLPGQHNQPQHF.

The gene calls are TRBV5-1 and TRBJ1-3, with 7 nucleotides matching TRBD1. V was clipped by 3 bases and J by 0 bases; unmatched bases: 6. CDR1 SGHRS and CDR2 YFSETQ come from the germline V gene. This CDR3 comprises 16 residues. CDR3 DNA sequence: TGCGCCAGCAGCTGGGGCAGGGGGACCTCTGGAAACACCATATATTTT. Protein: CASSWGRGTSGNTIYF. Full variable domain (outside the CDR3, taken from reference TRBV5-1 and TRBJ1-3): KAGVTQTPRYLIKTRGQQVTLSCSPISGHRSVSWYQQTPGQGLQFLFEYFSETQRNKGNFPGRFSGRQFSNSRSEMNVSTLELGDSALYLCASSWGRGTSGNTIYFGEGSWLTVV.

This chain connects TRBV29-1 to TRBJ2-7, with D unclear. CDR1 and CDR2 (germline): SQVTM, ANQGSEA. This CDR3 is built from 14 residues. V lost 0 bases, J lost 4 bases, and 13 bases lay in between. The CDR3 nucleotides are TGCAGCGTTGAAGATCTGCAGGCCCCATACGAGCAGTACTTC. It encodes CSVEDLQAPYEQYF.

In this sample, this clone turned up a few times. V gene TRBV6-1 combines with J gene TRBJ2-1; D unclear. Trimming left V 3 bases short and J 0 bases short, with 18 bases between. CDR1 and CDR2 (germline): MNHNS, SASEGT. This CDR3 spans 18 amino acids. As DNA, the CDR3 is TGTGCCAGCAGTGAGGCCCTTGGTGGGCCGAGCTCCTACAATGAGCAGTTCTTC. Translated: CASSEALGGPSSYNEQFF.

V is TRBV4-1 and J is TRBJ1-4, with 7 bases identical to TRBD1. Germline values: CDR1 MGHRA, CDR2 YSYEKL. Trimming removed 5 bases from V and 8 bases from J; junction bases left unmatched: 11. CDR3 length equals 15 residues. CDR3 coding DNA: TGCGCCAGCAGCGGAGGGTTAGGGGGCGAAGAAAAACTGTTTTTT. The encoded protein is CASSGGLGGEEKLFF.

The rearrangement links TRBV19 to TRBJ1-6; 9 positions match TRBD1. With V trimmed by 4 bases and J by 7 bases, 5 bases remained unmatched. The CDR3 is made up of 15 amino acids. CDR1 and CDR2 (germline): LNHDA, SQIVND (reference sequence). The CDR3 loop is CASSRGTGPNSPLHF. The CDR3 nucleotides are TGTGCCAGTAGTAGAGGGACAGGGCCAAATTCACCCCTCCACTTT. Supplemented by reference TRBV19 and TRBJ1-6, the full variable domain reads DGGITQSPKYLFRKEGQNVTLSCEQNLNHDAMYWYRQDPGQGLRLIYYSQIVNDFQKGDIAEGYSVSREKKESFPLTVTSAQKNPTAFYLCASSRGTGPNSPLHFGNGTRLTVT.

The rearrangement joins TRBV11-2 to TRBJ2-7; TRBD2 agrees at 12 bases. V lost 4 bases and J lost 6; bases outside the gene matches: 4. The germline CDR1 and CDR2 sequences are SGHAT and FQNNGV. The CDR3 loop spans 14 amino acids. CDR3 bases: TGTGCCAGCAGCTCGACTAGCGGGAGTGTCGAGCAGTACTTC. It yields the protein CASSSTSGSVEQYF.

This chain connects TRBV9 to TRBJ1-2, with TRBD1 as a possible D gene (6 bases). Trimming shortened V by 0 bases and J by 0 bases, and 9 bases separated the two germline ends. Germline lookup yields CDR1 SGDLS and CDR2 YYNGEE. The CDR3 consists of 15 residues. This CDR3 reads CASSVAAGANYGYTF. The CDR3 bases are TGTGCCAGCAGCGTAGCGGCAGGGGCTAACTATGGCTACACCTTC. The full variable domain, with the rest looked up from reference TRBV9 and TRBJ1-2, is DSGVTQTPKHLITATGQRVTLRCSPRSGDLSVYWYQQSLDQGLQFLIQYYNGEERAKGNILERFSAQQFPDLHSELNLSSLELGDSALYFCASSVAAGANYGYTFGSGTRLTVV.

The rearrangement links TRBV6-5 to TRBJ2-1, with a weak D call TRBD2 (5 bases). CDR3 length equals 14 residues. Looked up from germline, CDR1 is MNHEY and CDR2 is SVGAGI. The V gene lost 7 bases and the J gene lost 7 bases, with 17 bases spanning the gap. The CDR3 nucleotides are TGTGCCAGCATCCGTCAGGCTAGCTATAATGAGCAGTTCTTC. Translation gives CASIRQASYNEQFF.

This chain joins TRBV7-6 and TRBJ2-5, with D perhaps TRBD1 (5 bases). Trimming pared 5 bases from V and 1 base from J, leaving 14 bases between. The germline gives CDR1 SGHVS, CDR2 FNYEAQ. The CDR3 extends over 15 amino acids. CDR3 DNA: TGTGCCAGCAGCCAAACCTCAGGGATCCAAGAGACCCAGTACTTC. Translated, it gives CASSQTSGIQETQYF.

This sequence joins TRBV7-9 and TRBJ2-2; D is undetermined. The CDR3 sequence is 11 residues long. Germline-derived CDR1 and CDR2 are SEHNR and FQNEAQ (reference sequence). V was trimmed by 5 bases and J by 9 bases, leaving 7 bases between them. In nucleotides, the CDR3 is TGTGCCAGCAGCCCCCTTCGGGAGCTGTTTTTT. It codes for CASSPLRELFF.

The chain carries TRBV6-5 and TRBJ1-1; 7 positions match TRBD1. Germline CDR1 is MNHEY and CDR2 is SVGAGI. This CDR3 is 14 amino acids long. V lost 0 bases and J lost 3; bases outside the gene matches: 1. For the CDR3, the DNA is TGTGCCAGCAGTTACTCGACAGGGTACACTGAAGCTTTCTTT. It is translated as CASSYSTGYTEAFF.

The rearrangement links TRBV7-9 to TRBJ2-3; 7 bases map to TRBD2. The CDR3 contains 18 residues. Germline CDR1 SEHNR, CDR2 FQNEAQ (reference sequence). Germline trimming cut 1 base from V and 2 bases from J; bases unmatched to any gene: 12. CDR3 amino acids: CASSLGGWASGNTDTQYF. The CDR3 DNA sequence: TGTGCCAGCAGCTTAGGAGGATGGGCTAGCGGAAACACAGATACGCAGTATTTT.

CDR3 region: CASSSGTVSDVETQYF. CDR3 in DNA: TGCGCCAGCAGCTCGGGGACAGTTTCGGACGTGGAGACCCAGTACTTC. This chain links TRBV5-1 with TRBJ2-5, with 7 nucleotides matching TRBD1. This CDR3 has 16 residues. Germline-derived CDR1 and CDR2 are SGHRS and YFSETQ. Germline trimming cut 3 bases from V and 5 bases from J; bases unmatched to any gene: 13.

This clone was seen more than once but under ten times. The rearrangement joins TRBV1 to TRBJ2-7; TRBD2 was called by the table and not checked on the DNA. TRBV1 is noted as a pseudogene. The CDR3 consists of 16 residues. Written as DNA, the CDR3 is TGCACCAGCAGCCAGTTCTACCGGGGGGATATCTACGAGCAGTACTTC. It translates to CTSSQFYRGDIYEQYF.

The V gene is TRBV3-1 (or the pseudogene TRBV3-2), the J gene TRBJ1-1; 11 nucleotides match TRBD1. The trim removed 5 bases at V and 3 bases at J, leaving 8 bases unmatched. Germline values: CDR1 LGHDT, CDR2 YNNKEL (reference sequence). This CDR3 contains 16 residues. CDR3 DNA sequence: TGTGCCAGCAGCGCTTTACCGGGACAGGGGGACACTGAAGCTTTCTTT. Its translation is CASSALPGQGDTEAFF.